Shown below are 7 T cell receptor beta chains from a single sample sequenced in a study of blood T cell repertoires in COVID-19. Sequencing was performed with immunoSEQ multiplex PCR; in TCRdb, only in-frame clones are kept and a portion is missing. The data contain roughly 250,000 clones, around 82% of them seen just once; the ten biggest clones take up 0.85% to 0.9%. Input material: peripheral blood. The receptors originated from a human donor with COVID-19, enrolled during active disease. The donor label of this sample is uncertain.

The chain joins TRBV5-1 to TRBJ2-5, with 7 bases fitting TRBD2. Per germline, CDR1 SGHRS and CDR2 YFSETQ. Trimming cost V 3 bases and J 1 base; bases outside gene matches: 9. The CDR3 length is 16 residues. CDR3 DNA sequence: TGCGCCAGCAGCTGGGAGGGGAACCTCTTCCAAGAGACCCAGTACTTC. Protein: CASSWEGNLFQETQYF. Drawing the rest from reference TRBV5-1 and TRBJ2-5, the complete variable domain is KAGVTQTPRYLIKTRGQQVTLSCSPISGHRSVSWYQQTPGQGLQFLFEYFSETQRNKGNFPGRFSGRQFSNSRSEMNVSTLELGDSALYLCASSWEGNLFQETQYFGPGTRLLVL.

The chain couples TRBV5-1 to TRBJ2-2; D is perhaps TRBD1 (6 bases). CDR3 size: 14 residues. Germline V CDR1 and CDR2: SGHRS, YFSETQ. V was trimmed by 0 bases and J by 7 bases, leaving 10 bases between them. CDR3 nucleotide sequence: TGCGCCAGCAGCTTGGTACAGGGAAACGGGGAGCTGTTTTTT. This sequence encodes CASSLVQGNGELFF.

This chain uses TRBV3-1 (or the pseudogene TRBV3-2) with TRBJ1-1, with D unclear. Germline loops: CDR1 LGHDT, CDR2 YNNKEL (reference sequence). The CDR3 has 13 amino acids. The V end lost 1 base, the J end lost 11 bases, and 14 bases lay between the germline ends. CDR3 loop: CASSQGAGRGAFF. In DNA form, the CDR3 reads TGTGCCAGCAGCCAAGGGGCGGGAAGAGGTGCTTTCTTT.

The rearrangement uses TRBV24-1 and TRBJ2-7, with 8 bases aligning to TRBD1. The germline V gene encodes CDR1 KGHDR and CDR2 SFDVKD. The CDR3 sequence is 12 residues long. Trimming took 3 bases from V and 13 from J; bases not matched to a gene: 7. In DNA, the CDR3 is TGTGCCACCAGTGATCCTGGGACAGGTTTCTACTTC. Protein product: CATSDPGTGFYF.

CDR3 sequence: CASSPQPDSKNEKLFF. Here the CDR3 DNA reads TGTGCCAGTAGCCCACAGCCGGACAGCAAAAATGAAAAACTGTTTTTT. J is TRBJ1-4 and V is TRBV19, with D possibly being TRBD1 (6 bases). The CDR3 spans 16 residues. CDR1 and CDR2 from the germline V gene are LNHDA and SQIVND (reference sequence). V lost 6 bases, J lost 5 bases, and 19 bases lay in between.

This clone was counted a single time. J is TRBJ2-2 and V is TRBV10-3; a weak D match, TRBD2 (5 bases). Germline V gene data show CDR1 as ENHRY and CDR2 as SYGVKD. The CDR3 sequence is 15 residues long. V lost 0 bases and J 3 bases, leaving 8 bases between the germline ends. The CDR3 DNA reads TGTGCCATCAGTGAGTCGGGAGCGGACACCGGGGAGCTGTTTTTT. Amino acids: CAISESGADTGELFF.

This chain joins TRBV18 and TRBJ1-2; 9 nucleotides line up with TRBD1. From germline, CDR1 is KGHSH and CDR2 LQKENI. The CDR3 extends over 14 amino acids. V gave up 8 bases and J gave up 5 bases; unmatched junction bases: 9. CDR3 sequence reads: CASGPGQGGYGYTF. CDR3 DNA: TGTGCCAGCGGCCCGGGACAGGGAGGTTATGGCTACACCTTC.